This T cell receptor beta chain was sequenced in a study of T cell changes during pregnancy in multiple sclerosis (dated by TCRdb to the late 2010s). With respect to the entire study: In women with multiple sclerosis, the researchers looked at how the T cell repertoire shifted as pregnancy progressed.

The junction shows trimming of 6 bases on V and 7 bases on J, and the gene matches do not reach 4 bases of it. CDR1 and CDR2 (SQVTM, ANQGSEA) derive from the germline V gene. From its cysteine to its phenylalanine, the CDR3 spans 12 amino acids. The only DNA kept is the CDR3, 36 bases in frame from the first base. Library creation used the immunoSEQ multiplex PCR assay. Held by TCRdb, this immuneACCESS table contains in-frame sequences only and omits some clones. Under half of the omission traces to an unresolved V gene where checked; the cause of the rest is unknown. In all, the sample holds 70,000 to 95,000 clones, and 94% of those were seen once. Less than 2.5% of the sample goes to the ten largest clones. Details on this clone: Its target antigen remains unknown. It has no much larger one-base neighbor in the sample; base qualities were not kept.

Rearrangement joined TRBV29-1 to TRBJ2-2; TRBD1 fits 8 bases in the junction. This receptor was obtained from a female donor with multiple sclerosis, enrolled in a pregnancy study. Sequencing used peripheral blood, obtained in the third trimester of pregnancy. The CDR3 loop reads CSVRTGIGELFF. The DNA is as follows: TGCAGCGTCAGGACAGGGATCGGGGAGCTGTTTTTT.